The clone carrying this T cell receptor (beta chain) was counted at least ten times. Regarding time point: after trial treatment. This sample's treatment: LDRT plus nivolumab, ipilimumab, low-dose cyclophosphamide and aspirin (RACIN trial). Donors received nivolumab, ipilimumab, aspirin, low-dose cyclophosphamide and low-dose radiotherapy. Alpha and beta chains were covered, as first-strand cDNA relied on TRAV- and TRBV-specific primers. Amplification, which lasted around 21 PCR cycles, used a constant-region primer and V-primer adapter to amplify TCRs. From the reads, TCRdb called clonotypes with MiXCR, one entry per CDR3 protein. The data show 85,000 to 95,000 distinct CDR3 sequences, 20% to 25% seen once. This sample is part of a study of low-dose radiotherapy and immunotherapy resistance in tumors. The CDR3 length is 15 residues. Trimming left V 1 base short and J 0 bases short, with 10 bases between. Germline loops: CDR1 PRHDT, CDR2 FYEKMQ (reference sequence).

The material sequenced was PBMCs, taken after low-dose radiotherapy plus immunotherapy. The V gene is TRBV13, the J gene TRBJ2-7; possibly TRBD2 for D (6 bases). The source of this sequence is a female donor with ovarian cancer. The DNA of the CDR3 is TGTGCCAGCAGCTTAGCGGGGGTGGGCTCCTACGAGCAGTACTTC. This translates into CASSLAGVGSYEQYF.